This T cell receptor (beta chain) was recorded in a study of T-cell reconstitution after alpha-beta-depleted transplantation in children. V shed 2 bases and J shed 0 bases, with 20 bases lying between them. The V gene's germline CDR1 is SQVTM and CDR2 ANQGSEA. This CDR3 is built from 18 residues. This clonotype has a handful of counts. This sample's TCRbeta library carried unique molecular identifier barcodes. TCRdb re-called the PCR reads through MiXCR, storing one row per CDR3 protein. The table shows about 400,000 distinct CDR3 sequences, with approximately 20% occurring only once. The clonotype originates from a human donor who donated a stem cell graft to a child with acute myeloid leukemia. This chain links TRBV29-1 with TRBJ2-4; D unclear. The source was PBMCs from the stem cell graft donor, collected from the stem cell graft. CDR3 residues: CSVEKFGGNALAKNIQYF. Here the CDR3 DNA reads TGCAGCGTTGAAAAATTCGGCGGTAATGCCCTAGCCAAAAACATTCAGTACTTC.